The source of this T cell receptor beta chain is a study of T cells in Graves' hyperthyroidism and ophthalmopathy. At the level of the study: Peripheral blood specimens were obtained at initial diagnosis, prior to any treatment.

This clonotype was counted ten times or more. V dropped 5 bases and J dropped 10; count of bases not matched to a gene: 4. Germline V gives CDR1 SGHVS, CDR2 FNYEAQ. CDR3 length: 11 residues. It was 10 ml of fresh peripheral blood that supplied the PBMCs. Amplification of TCR beta CDR3 regions used RNA as the template. A set of HTBI primers served as the primers for a first-round RT-PCR of the TCR CDR3. TCRdb analysed the multiplex PCR reads with MiXCR anew, one entry per CDR3 protein. The repertoire consists of approximately 430,000 distinct CDR3 sequences, with 15% to 17% occurring once and the leading ten covering over 7.5%.

The V call is TRBV7-6, the J call TRBJ1-1; 7 nucleotides agree with TRBD1. What was sequenced was blood. This sequence was found in a woman between 18 and 30 years old with Graves' hyperthyroidism. The CDR3 DNA reads as TGTGCCAGCAGCACAGGGGAGGCAGCTTTCTTT. This translates into CASSTGEAAFF.